The sequence of this TCR beta chain was determined in a study of T-cell memory formation after mild COVID-19. Study outcomes and limitations: Nothing confirmed that second-wave clones peaking on day 37 were specific for SARS-CoV-2. Those CD4+ clones that contracted were mainly in CM and EM (CD8+ ones in EMRA).

Germline CDR1 reads DFQATT; CDR2 reads SNEGSKA (reference sequence). CDR3 size: 14 residues. V was pared by 6 bases and J by 4 bases, with 12 bases of the junction left unmatched. This clonotype was found many times. Its antigen is currently unknown. TCRdb analysed the 5' RACE reads with MiXCR anew, one entry per CDR3 protein. The sample includes some 150,000 distinct CDR3 sequences, around 5.8% seen only once; the top ten take approximately 2.1%. Material for sequencing was PBMCs or a T cell subset sorted from them (not recorded which). The source of this sequence is an adult woman who had mild COVID-19 (a few samples of this study predate the infection). Cell type and time point are not known. V usage is TRBV20-1 and J usage is TRBJ2-7, with TRBD1 matching over 7 bases. This CDR3 is CSAPRADRFYEQYF. DNA for the CDR3: TGCAGTGCCCCACGGGCGGACAGGTTTTACGAGCAGTACTTC.